The 3 T cell receptor beta chains listed next were all sequenced from one sample in a study of regulatory T cells in long-lasting Graves disease listed by TCRdb under 2021. In light of the paper, this sample's time point label describes: newly diagnosed GD, antithyroid drugs for less than 3 months. For both TCR sequencing and RNA sequencing, RNA was extracted from PBMCs in TRIzol. To prepare the library, multiplex PCR was applied. Instrument used: Illumina HiSeq 4000. TCR beta libraries were built with iRepertoire HTBI primers and Arm-PCR amplification of CDR3 regions. TCRdb trimmed public reads at Q25 via fastp, called clones via MiXCR and kept in-frame beta chains. Entries are consolidated by CDR3 protein sequence, retaining the most common genes and DNA. In all, the sample holds approximately 470,000 distinct CDR3 sequences, and 15% to 20% of those were seen once. The biggest ten clones account for 9% to 15% of the sample.

These data were likewise used in another study, on T cells in Graves' hyperthyroidism and ophthalmopathy.

The source material was peripheral blood mononuclear cells (PBMCs), sampled at new diagnosis, from a patient treated with antithyroid drugs. These receptors were collected from a man aged 35 to 55 with Graves disease. Donor details come from another sample of the same person, matched by shared clones.

The V and J genes are TRBV2 and TRBJ2-1; TRBD2 is a possible D gene (6 bases). Germline CDR1 and CDR2: SNHLY and FYNNEI. V was cut by 3 bases and J by 2 bases, with 8 bases left in between. There are 14 residues in the CDR3. The CDR3 DNA reads as TGTGCCAGCAGTGACTGGGGGGCCTACAATGAGCAGTTCTTC. Its translation: CASSDWGAYNEQFF.

This clonotype appeared a few times. The chain couples TRBV20-1 to TRBJ2-1, with TRBD2 matching 9 bases. J lost 7 bases, V lost 6 bases, and 13 bases had no gene match. The CDR3 loop spans 15 amino acids. Germline V lookup: CDR1 DFQATT, CDR2 SNEGSKA (reference sequence). The chain's CDR3 is CSAVAGGRGVNEQFF. The CDR3 nucleotides read TGCAGTGCCGTTGCGGGCGGGAGGGGGGTAAATGAGCAGTTCTTC.

This clonotype was seen ten or more times. V is TRBV14 and J is TRBJ2-1, with unresolved D. V shed 4 bases and J shed 2 bases, with 6 bases lying between them. Germline lookup yields CDR1 SGHDN and CDR2 FVKESK. The CDR3 totals 13 residues. CDR3 in amino acids: CASSPQPYNEQFF. For the CDR3, the DNA is TGTGCCAGCAGCCCGCAACCCTACAATGAGCAGTTCTTC.